The 26 T cell receptor beta chains below were found in one sample sequenced in a study of CD8 T cells in ankylosing spondylitis. TCRdb reanalysed the 5' RACE reads using MiXCR and keeps one entry per CDR3 protein. The sample has 250,000 to 300,000 distinct CDR3 sequences, around 20% seen once. The sample was blood, either unsorted or a sorted T cell fraction (not recorded which). Source of these receptors: a male donor with ankylosing spondylitis or in good health (not recorded which).

This clonotype was observed at least ten times. The chain employs TRBV5-1 and TRBJ1-2; D uncertain. Trimming took off 3 bases at V and 5 bases at J, with 11 bases between the two ends. Germline V gives CDR1 SGHRS, CDR2 YFSETQ. The CDR3 has 13 amino acids. CDR3 DNA: TGCGCCAGCAGCTACACCTCGAGTTATGGCTACACCTTC. The encoded protein is CASSYTSSYGYTF.

As concerns this clonotype: Possible read error: a much larger clone is one base away. The chain combines TRBV11-1 with TRBJ1-1, with unresolved D. Germline lookup yields CDR1 SGHAT and CDR2 FQDESV (reference sequence). V was cut by 5 bases and J by 1 base, with 2 bases left in between. This CDR3 is 11 amino acids long. CDR3 protein: CASSENTEAFF. CDR3 bases: TGTGCCAGCAGCGAGAACACTGAAGCTTTCTTT.

The sample holds many counts of this clonotype. CDR3 nucleotides: TGTGCCACCAGCAGCGGGTACGAGCAGTACGTC. Protein product: CATSSGYEQYV. The chain joins TRBV15 to TRBJ2-7; no clear D gene. The V end was cut by 3 bases, the J end by 4 bases, with 4 bases between. The length of the CDR3 is 11 residues. The germline gives CDR1 LNHNV, CDR2 YYDKDF (reference sequence).

There are a few counts of this clonotype. The junction and the germline gene differ at one end; a read error may be behind it. This CDR3 reads CCARDSGQTFSNQPQHF. The CDR3 DNA reads as TGCTGTGCTAGAGATTCGGGGCAGACTTTTAGCAATCAGCCCCAGCATTTT. The rearrangement joins TRBV20-1 to TRBJ1-5, with D possibly TRBD1 on 5 matching bases. The CDR3 loop spans 17 amino acids. CDR1 DFQATT and CDR2 SNEGSKA come from the germline V gene (reference sequence).

This clonotype was counted at least ten times. J is TRBJ2-2 and V is TRBV6-1, with 9 bases fitting TRBD1. Per germline, CDR1 MNHNS and CDR2 SASEGT. The CDR3 contains 15 residues. Unmatched junction bases numbered 7, after V lost 6 bases and J lost 5 bases. Written as DNA, the CDR3 is TGTGCCAGCAGCAGTCCCGGGACAGGGACCGGGGAGCTGTTTTTT. This encodes CASSSPGTGTGELFF.

The chain combines TRBV20-1 with TRBJ1-1; D call uncertain. V lost 3 bases and J lost 4, with 9 bases in between. This CDR3 has 12 residues. Germline V gene lookup returns CDR1 DFQATT and CDR2 SNEGSKA (reference sequence). CDR3 DNA: TGCAGTGCTAGCTTACGGGGCACTGAAGCTTTCTTT. Amino acids: CSASLRGTEAFF.

This clonotype has more than one count but fewer than ten. The chain carries TRBV6-5 and TRBJ1-2, with D possibly TRBD1 on 6 matching bases. Germline CDR1 is MNHEY and CDR2 is SVGAGI. Trimming removed 10 bases from V and 5 bases from J, with 14 bases in between. There are 12 residues in the CDR3. The chain's CDR3 is CAIVDRSYGYTF. DNA for the CDR3: TGTGCCATTGTGGACAGATCTTATGGCTACACCTTC.

This clonotype has a handful of counts. The J gene is TRBJ2-2, the V gene TRBV30; 12 nucleotides match TRBD2. Germline CDR1 and CDR2: GTSNPN and SVGIG (reference sequence). This CDR3 comprises 15 residues. V gave up 0 bases and J gave up 10 bases; unmatched junction bases: 6. The CDR3 reads CAWSVLAGGVAELFF. The CDR3, as DNA: TGTGCCTGGAGTGTACTAGCGGGGGGAGTGGCGGAGCTGTTTTTT.

The J gene is TRBJ1-4, the V gene TRBV5-1; D remains ambiguous. V lost 7 bases to trimming and J lost 5 bases, with 27 bases between them. In germline, CDR1 is SGHRS, CDR2 YFSETQ. The CDR3 runs to 18 residues. CDR3 sequence reads: CASHFRPREPTQNEKLFF. The CDR3 bases are TGCGCCAGCCACTTCAGGCCTCGGGAGCCCACACAAAATGAAAAACTGTTTTTT.

The V gene is TRBV6-2 or TRBV6-3, the J gene TRBJ2-7, with D tentatively TRBD1 (5 bases). The germline V gene has CDR1 MNHEY and CDR2 SVGEGT. The CDR3 totals 13 residues. V was trimmed by 4 bases and J by 1 base, leaving 8 bases between them. DNA for the CDR3: TGTGCCAGCAGTTGGGGCGTTTCCTACGAGCAGTACGTC. It yields the protein CASSWGVSYEQYV.

V usage is TRBV9 and J usage is TRBJ2-3; D remains unclear. The V gene lost 3 bases and the J gene lost 6 bases, with 17 bases spanning the gap. Germline V CDR1 and CDR2: SGDLS, YYNGEE. This CDR3 region has 15 residues. CDR3 coding DNA: TGTGCCAGCAGCGGTGGGCAATTTGCCGGGGATACGCAGTATTTT. It translates to CASSGGQFAGDTQYF.

This CDR3 reads CASSLDLGIYNEQFF. For the CDR3, the DNA is TGTGCCAGCAGCTTAGATTTGGGGATTTACAATGAGCAGTTCTTC. The rearrangement uses TRBV7-6 and TRBJ2-1, with D unclear. Germline CDR1 is SGHVS and CDR2 is FNYEAQ. The V gene lost 1 base and the J gene lost 4 bases, with 11 bases spanning the gap. CDR3 length: 15 residues. Full variable domain (missing parts from reference TRBV7-6 and TRBJ2-1): GAGVSQSPRYKVTKRGQDVALRCDPISGHVSLYWYRQALGQGPEFLTYFNYEAQQDKSGLPNDRFSAERPEGSISTLTIQRTEQRDSAMYRCASSLDLGIYNEQFFGPGTRLTVL.

This clonotype has a handful of counts. The rearrangement joins TRBV10-3 to TRBJ2-3, with a weak D call TRBD2 (7 bases). The CDR3 is 15 residues long. Trimming cost V 4 bases and J 2 bases, with 13 bases left between them. Germline CDR1 is ENHRY and CDR2 is SYGVKD. The CDR3 spells CAISARGLDTDTQYF. The CDR3 DNA is TGTGCCATCAGTGCGCGGGGGCTTGACACAGATACGCAGTATTTT.

The table lists this clonotype with many counts. The CDR3 loop is CASSPNGGGNTIYF. Here the CDR3 DNA reads TGTGCCAGCAGCCCGAACGGGGGAGGAAACACCATATATTTT. The chain uses TRBV12-3 or TRBV12-4 and TRBJ1-3, with D perhaps matching TRBD1 (5 bases). The germline V and J ends were trimmed by 6 bases and 4 bases, with 13 bases remaining between them. This CDR3 region has 14 residues.

This clonotype was counted between two and nine times. V and J are TRBV12-3 or TRBV12-4 and TRBJ1-1, with TRBD1 matching 7 bases. V was pared by 4 bases and J by 5 bases, with 13 bases of the junction left unmatched. The CDR3 spans 16 residues. This chain's CDR3 is CASSWDSVLLGTEAFF. In nucleotides, the CDR3 is TGTGCCAGCAGTTGGGACAGTGTTTTATTGGGGACTGAAGCTTTCTTT.

This sequence joins TRBV5-1 and TRBJ2-5, with 9 bases matching TRBD1. The CDR3 totals 16 residues. The J segment lost 4 bases and the V segment lost 0 bases, leaving 7 bases of the junction unmatched. Germline V CDR1 and CDR2: SGHRS, YFSETQ. CDR3 in DNA: TGCGCCAGCAGCTTGGGGGACAGGGAGGCCGGAGAGACCCAGTACTTC. Translation gives CASSLGDREAGETQYF.

With regard to this clonotype: The junction and the germline gene differ at one end; a read error may be behind it. This chain uses TRBV7-2 with TRBJ1-1; 7 bases fit TRBD1. There are 15 residues in the CDR3. From germline, CDR1 is SGHTA and CDR2 FQGNSA. For the CDR3, the DNA is TGTGTCAGCAGCCCGGGGGGACAGTTGAACACTGAAGCTTTCTTT. As protein: CVSSPGGQLNTEAFF.

A few counts support this clonotype. J is TRBJ2-2 and V is TRBV7-3; D not certain. The CDR3 totals 15 residues. In germline, CDR1 is SGHTA, CDR2 FQGTGA. V lost 4 bases and J lost 2, with 11 bases in between. CDR3 loop: CASSSLPGNTGELFF. DNA of the CDR3: TGTGCCAGCAGCTCACTACCCGGAAACACCGGGGAGCTGTTTTTT. The full variable domain, completed using reference TRBV7-3 and TRBJ2-2, is GAGVSQTPSNKVTEKGKYVELRCDPISGHTALYWYRQSLGQGPEFLIYFQGTGAADDSGLPNDRFFAVRPEGSVSTLKIQRTERGDSAVYLCASSSLPGNTGELFFGEGSRLTVL.

This clonotype was found many times. V and J are TRBV12-3 or TRBV12-4 and TRBJ1-5, with 7 bases lining up with TRBD1. Losses at the gene ends were 6 bases for V and 0 bases for J; bases not matched to a gene: 5. The CDR3 consists of 15 residues. Here the CDR3 reads CASSGDSYSNQPQHF. In DNA, the CDR3 is TGTGCCAGCAGCGGGGACAGTTATAGCAATCAGCCCCAGCATTTT.

In this sample, this clonotype turned up a few times. The chain has TRBV28 and TRBJ2-7, with 8 bases lining up with TRBD2. This CDR3 contains 16 residues. Germline values: CDR1 MDHEN, CDR2 SYDVKM. The V gene end was trimmed by 1 base and the J gene end by 0 bases; junction bases not matched to a gene: 5. The chain's CDR3 is CASSLSGSGVSYEQYV. CDR3 coding DNA: TGTGCCAGCAGTTTATCGGGTAGCGGGGTCTCCTACGAGCAGTACGTC.

The chain is built from TRBV6-1 and TRBJ2-4; the D gene is possibly TRBD2 (6 bases). V shed 7 bases and J shed 1 base, with 17 bases lying between them. Germline V lookup: CDR1 MNHNS, CDR2 SASEGT. This CDR3 has 16 residues. This CDR3 reads CASKSPLGGAKNIQYF. In nucleotides, the CDR3 is TGTGCCAGCAAATCCCCCCTCGGGGGTGCCAAAAACATTCAGTACTTC.

The chain is built from TRBV27 and TRBJ2-3, with 7 bases identical to TRBD2. Germline lookup yields CDR1 MNHEY and CDR2 SMNVEV (reference sequence). Germline trimming cut 2 bases from V and 1 base from J; bases unmatched to any gene: 6. This CDR3 contains 16 residues. The CDR3 spells CASSLQAGRGTDTQYF. The DNA of the CDR3 is TGTGCCAGCAGTTTACAAGCGGGGAGGGGCACAGATACGCAGTATTTT.

The chain employs TRBV5-6 and TRBJ2-1; a possible D gene is TRBD1 (6 bases). V dropped 0 bases and J dropped 1 base, with 14 bases sitting between them. Per the germline V gene, CDR1 is SGHDT and CDR2 is YYEEEE. This CDR3 is 17 amino acids long. This chain's CDR3 is CASSLELRQGSYNEQFF. CDR3 bases: TGTGCCAGCAGCTTGGAACTGAGGCAGGGGTCCTACAATGAGCAGTTCTTC.

The chain is built from TRBV7-6 and TRBJ2-5; D assignment may be TRBD1 or TRBD2 (6 bases each). Germline assignment: CDR1 SGHVS and CDR2 FNYEAQ. V lost 1 base and J 5 bases, leaving 17 bases between the germline ends. The CDR3 loop spans 16 amino acids. CDR3 nucleotide sequence: TGTGCCAGCAGCTTAGGCTCTGGGGGGCTTTTGGAGACCCAGTACTTC. It encodes CASSLGSGGLLETQYF.

There are a few counts of this clonotype. The genes are TRBV20-1 and TRBJ2-3; TRBD2 aligns across 8 bases. This CDR3 comprises 10 residues. Trimming took 6 bases from V and 10 from J; bases not matched to a gene: 3. Germline V gene data show CDR1 as DFQATT and CDR2 as SNEGSKA (reference sequence). CDR3 coding DNA: TGCAGTGCGTGGACTAGCTCGCAGTATTTT. Translated: CSAWTSSQYF.

This clonotype appeared a few times. V and J are TRBV20-1 and TRBJ1-2; D is ambiguous. Germline V gene data show CDR1 as DFQATT and CDR2 as SNEGSKA (reference sequence). V dropped 2 bases and J dropped 4 bases, with 11 bases sitting between them. The CDR3 runs to 13 residues. CDR3 coding DNA: TGCAGTGCTAGACCTAGGGCTTCCTATGGCTACACCTTC. This translates into CSARPRASYGYTF.